This T cell receptor (beta chain) was sequenced in a study of OX40 agonist ivuxolimab in advanced cancers. Overall study: Three patients had partial responses: one hepatocellular carcinoma, two cutaneous melanoma.

Only in-frame clones appear in the TCRdb table, and some are missing; sequencing was by immunoSEQ multiplex PCR. The profile shows around 79,000 clones, about nine tenths of them singletons. This CDR3 spans 15 amino acids. The V gene end was trimmed by 0 bases and the J gene end by 6 bases; junction bases not matched to a gene: 3. Germline V gives CDR1 LNHNV, CDR2 YYDKDF (reference sequence). The rearrangement links TRBV15 to TRBJ2-2; 8 positions agree with TRBD1. The specimen was CD4+ or CD8+ T cells sorted from blood, collected in a trial of the OX40 agonist ivuxolimab. The origin of this receptor is an adult with an advanced solid tumor such as melanoma, head and neck, liver or kidney cancer. CDR3 coding DNA: TGTGCCACCAGCAGAGATCCCAGGGGGCCCGGGGAGCTGTTTTTT. The encoded protein is CATSRDPRGPGELFF.